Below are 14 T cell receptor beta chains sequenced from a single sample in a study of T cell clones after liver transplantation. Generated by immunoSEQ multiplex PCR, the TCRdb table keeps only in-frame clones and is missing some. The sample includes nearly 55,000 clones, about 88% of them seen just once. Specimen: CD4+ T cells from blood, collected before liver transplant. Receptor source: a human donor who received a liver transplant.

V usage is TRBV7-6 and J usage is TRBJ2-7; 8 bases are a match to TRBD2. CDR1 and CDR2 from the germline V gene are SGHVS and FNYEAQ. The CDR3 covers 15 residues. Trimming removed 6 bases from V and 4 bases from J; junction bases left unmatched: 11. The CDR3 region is CASSRTSGGSYEQYF. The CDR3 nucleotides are TGTGCCAGCAGTCGAACCAGCGGGGGCTCATACGAGCAGTACTTC.

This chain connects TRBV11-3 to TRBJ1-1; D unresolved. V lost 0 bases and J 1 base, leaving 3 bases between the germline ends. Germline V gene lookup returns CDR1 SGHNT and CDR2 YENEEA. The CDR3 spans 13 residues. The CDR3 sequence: CASSLDRNTEAFF. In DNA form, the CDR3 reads TGTGCCAGCAGCTTAGACAGGAACACTGAAGCTTTCTTT.

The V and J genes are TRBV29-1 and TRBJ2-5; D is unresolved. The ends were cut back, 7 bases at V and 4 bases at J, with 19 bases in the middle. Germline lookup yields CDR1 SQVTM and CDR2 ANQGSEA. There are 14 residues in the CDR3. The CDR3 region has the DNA TGCAGCGCCGCGCCATCCAATATCGGAGAGACCCAGTACTTC. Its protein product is CSAAPSNIGETQYF.

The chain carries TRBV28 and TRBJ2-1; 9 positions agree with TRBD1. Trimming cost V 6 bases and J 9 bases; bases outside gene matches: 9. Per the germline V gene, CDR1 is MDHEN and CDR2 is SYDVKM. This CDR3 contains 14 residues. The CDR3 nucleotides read TGTGCCAGCAGCCCTATGGACAGGGGTAGTGAGCAGTTCTTC. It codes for CASSPMDRGSEQFF. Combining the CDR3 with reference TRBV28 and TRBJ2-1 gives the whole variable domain DVKVTQSSRYLVKRTGEKVFLECVQDMDHENMFWYRQDPGLGLRLIYFSYDVKMKEKGDIPEGYSVSREKKERFSLILESASTNQTSMYLCASSPMDRGSEQFFGPGTRLTVL.

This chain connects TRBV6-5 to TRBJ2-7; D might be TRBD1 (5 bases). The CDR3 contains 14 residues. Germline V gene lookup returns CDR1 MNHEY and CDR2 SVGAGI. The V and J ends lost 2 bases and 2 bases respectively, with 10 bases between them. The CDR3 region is CASSYAGHAYEQYF. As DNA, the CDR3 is TGTGCCAGCAGTTACGCCGGACATGCCTACGAGCAGTACTTC.

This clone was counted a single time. CDR3 sequence: CASSPNTPTGELFF. The CDR3 DNA is TGTGCCAGCAGCCCCAATACACCCACCGGGGAGCTGTTTTTT. V is TRBV6-6 and J is TRBJ2-2, with D uncertain. Looked up from germline, CDR1 is MNHNY and CDR2 is SVGAGI (reference sequence). The CDR3 covers 14 residues. V was clipped by 6 bases and J by 4 bases, with 12 bases between them.

Here the CDR3 DNA reads TGTGCCAGCAGTGGGGGCGGGAAGAGCTACGAGCAGTACTTC. Amino acid sequence: CASSGGGKSYEQYF. The chain recombines TRBV2 with TRBJ2-7; D is possibly TRBD2 (6 bases). Deletions cut 4 bases from V and 3 bases from J, with 13 bases between. CDR3 length: 14 amino acids. Germline V gives CDR1 SNHLY, CDR2 FYNNEI.

This CDR3 reads CASSWTENTEAFF. In nucleotides, the CDR3 is TGCGCCAGCAGCTGGACAGAGAACACTGAAGCTTTCTTT. This chain joins TRBV5-1 and TRBJ1-1; D is possibly TRBD1 (6 bases). Trimming cost V 3 bases and J 1 base, with 7 bases left between them. Germline-derived CDR1 and CDR2 are SGHRS and YFSETQ. CDR3 length: 13 residues.

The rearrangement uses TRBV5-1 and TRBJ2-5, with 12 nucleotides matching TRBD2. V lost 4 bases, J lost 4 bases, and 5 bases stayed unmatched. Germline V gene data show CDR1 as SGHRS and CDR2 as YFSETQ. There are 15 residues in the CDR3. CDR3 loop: CASSVTSGGRETQYF. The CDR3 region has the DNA TGCGCCAGCAGCGTGACTAGCGGGGGTCGAGAGACCCAGTACTTC.

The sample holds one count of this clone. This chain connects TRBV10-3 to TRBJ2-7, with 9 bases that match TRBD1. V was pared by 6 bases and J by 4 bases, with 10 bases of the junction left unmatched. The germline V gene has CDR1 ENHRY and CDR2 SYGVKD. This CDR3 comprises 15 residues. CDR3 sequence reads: CAISDRGQGSYEQYF. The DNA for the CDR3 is TGTGCCATCAGCGACCGAGGACAGGGGTCATACGAGCAGTACTTC.

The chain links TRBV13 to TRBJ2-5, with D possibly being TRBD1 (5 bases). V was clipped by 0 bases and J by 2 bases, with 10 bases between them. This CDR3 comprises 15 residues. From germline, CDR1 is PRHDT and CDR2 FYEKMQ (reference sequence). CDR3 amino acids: CASSLGTAGQETQYF. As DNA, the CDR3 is TGTGCCAGCAGCTTAGGGACAGCCGGTCAAGAGACCCAGTACTTC.

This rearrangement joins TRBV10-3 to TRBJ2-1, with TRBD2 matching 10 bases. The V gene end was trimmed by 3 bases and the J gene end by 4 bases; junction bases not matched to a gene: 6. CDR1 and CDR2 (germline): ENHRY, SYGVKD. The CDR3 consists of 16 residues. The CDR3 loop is CAISDGLADLYNEQFF. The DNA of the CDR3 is TGTGCCATCAGTGATGGACTAGCGGACCTATACAATGAGCAGTTCTTC.

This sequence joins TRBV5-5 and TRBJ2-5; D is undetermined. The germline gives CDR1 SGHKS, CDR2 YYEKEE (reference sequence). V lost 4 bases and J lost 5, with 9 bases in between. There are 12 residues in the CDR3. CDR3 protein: CASSQSWETQYF. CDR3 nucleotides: TGTGCCAGCAGCCAGAGTTGGGAGACCCAGTACTTC. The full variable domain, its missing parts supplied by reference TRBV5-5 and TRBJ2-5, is DAGVTQSPTHLIKTRGQQVTLRCSPISGHKSVSWYQQVLGQGPQFIFQYYEKEERGRGNFPDRFSARQFPNYSSELNVNALLLGDSALYLCASSQSWETQYFGPGTRLLVL.

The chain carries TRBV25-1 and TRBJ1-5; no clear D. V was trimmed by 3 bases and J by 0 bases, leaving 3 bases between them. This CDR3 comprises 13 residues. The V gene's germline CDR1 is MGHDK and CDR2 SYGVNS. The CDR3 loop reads CASSEGSNQPQHF. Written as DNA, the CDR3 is TGTGCCAGCAGTGAGGGTAGCAATCAGCCCCAGCATTTT.